The 10 T cell receptor beta chains below all came from one sample that was sequenced in a study of shared clonotypes between healthy human individuals. Sequenced by immunoSEQ multiplex PCR; TCRdb stores in-frame clones only, minus some. The sample has about half a million clones, almost 80% seen once. The sample comprised PBMCs. The receptors were gathered from a middle-aged woman in good health. Some clones in this sample may be carry-over from other donors' samples.

The CDR3 sequence: CAWRPRVDGNTIYF. The CDR3 nucleotides read TGTGCCTGGCGACCCAGGGTGGACGGAAACACCATATATTTT. The chain carries TRBV30 and TRBJ1-3; maybe TRBD1 (5 bases). There are 14 residues in the CDR3. With 5 bases removed from V and 4 bases from J, the gap between germline ends came to 15 bases. CDR1 is GTSNPN, CDR2 SVGIG, per germline (reference sequence). Filled out from reference TRBV30 and TRBJ1-3, the complete variable domain reads SQTIHQWPATLVQPVGSPLSLECTVEGTSNPNLYWYRQAAGRGLQLLFYSVGIGQISSEVPQNLSASRPQDRQFILSSKKLLLSDSGFYLCAWRPRVDGNTIYFGEGSWLTVV.

The count of this clone is one. The rearrangement links TRBV11-2 to TRBJ2-7, with D possibly being TRBD1 (6 bases). Germline CDR1 reads SGHAT; CDR2 reads FQNNGV. The CDR3 spans 14 residues. The V end was cut by 6 bases, the J end by 3 bases, with 15 bases between. This chain's CDR3 is CASSSTGTSYEQYF. CDR3 DNA: TGTGCCAGCAGTTCGACCGGGACAAGCTACGAGCAGTACTTC.

The chain recombines TRBV7-9 with TRBJ1-1, with 9 bases identical to TRBD1. There are 16 residues in the CDR3. The V gene's germline CDR1 is SEHNR and CDR2 FQNEAQ (reference sequence). V was clipped by 5 bases and J by 1 base; unmatched bases: 8. CDR3 bases: TGTGCCAGCAGCCGAGGGACAGGGATTACGAACACTGAAGCTTTCTTT. It yields the protein CASSRGTGITNTEAFF.

The chain joins TRBV7-2 to TRBJ2-7; D may correspond to TRBD1 or TRBD2 (6 bases each). This CDR3 is 18 amino acids long. V lost 5 bases to trimming and J lost 1 base, with 24 bases between them. CDR1 and CDR2 from the germline V gene are SGHTA and FQGNSA. The CDR3 nucleotides read TGTGCCAGCAGCCCCAAACCACGGTGGGGGGCCAGGTCCTACGAGCAGTACTTC. Protein product: CASSPKPRWGARSYEQYF.

This clone has a single count. This chain uses TRBV21-1 with TRBJ2-2; the D call in the table, TRBD1, was not verified against the DNA. TRBV21-1 is described as a pseudogene. CDR3 length equals 13 residues. CDR3 loop: CASSSEGVRELFF. CDR3 in DNA: TGTGCCAGCAGCAGTGAGGGGGTTAGGGAGCTGTTTTTT.

This chain joins TRBV11-2 and TRBJ2-2; a possible D gene is TRBD2 (6 bases). CDR1 SGHAT and CDR2 FQNNGV come from the germline V gene. The CDR3 spans 14 residues. V lost 3 bases, J lost 5 bases, and 10 bases lay in between. The CDR3 DNA reads TGTGCCAGCAGCTTGGGGACTTCGACCGGGGAGCTGTTTTTT. Translation gives CASSLGTSTGELFF. The whole variable domain, remainder taken from reference TRBV11-2 and TRBJ2-2, is EAGVAQSPRYKIIEKRQSVAFWCNPISGHATLYWYQQILGQGPKLLIQFQNNGVVDDSQLPKDRFSAERLKGVDSTLKIQPAKLEDSAVYLCASSLGTSTGELFFGEGSRLTVL.

The CDR3 loop reads CASKPGTTNDGYTF. CDR3 DNA sequence: TGTGCCAGCAAACCCGGGACAACCAACGATGGCTACACCTTC. The chain is built from TRBV27 and TRBJ1-2, with a possible D match to TRBD1 (6 bases). V was pared by 7 bases and J by 6 bases, with 18 bases between. Germline V lookup: CDR1 MNHEY, CDR2 SMNVEV (reference sequence). The CDR3 loop spans 14 amino acids.

This sequence joins TRBV5-5 and TRBJ2-5; 8 bases fit TRBD1. The CDR3 contains 13 residues. V shed 4 bases, J shed 4 bases, and the junction held 3 bases outside the gene matches. Germline V gives CDR1 SGHKS, CDR2 YYEKEE (reference sequence). CDR3 DNA sequence: TGTGCCAGCAGCCCCGACAGGGGAGAGACCCAGTACTTC. It yields the protein CASSPDRGETQYF.

The rearrangement links TRBV19 to TRBJ1-5; D is possibly TRBD1 (5 bases). Per germline, CDR1 LNHDA and CDR2 SQIVND (reference sequence). V was clipped by 2 bases and J by 7 bases, with 9 bases between them. The CDR3 consists of 13 residues. DNA for the CDR3: TGTGCCAGTAGTATATCGGGGGACCAGCCCCAGCATTTT. Residues: CASSISGDQPQHF.

V and J are TRBV2 and TRBJ1-4; the D is unclear. V shed 7 bases and J shed 5 bases, with 14 bases lying between them. Per the germline V gene, CDR1 is SNHLY and CDR2 is FYNNEI. This CDR3 is built from 14 residues. The CDR3 sequence: CASKRTYTNEKLFF. CDR3 DNA: TGTGCCAGCAAGAGGACGTACACGAATGAAAAACTGTTTTTT.